Listed below are T cell receptor beta chains from one sample, sequenced in a study of lymphopenia after photon versus proton radiotherapy. The repertoire was sequenced with immunoSEQ multiplex PCR; TCRdb's copy has only in-frame clones and lacks some. The sample holds 150,000 to 200,000 clones; 88% are singletons and the top ten take roughly 4.7%. The sequencing used peripheral blood, collected from a patient treated with photon-based radiotherapy. The receptors were gathered from a man in his fifties with gastric cancer. Each CDR3 is given with its conserved first and last residue. The order of the fields is CDR3 length, J gene, V gene, clone size, D gene, CDR3 protein, CDR3 DNA. D genes are given only for firm matches. Clone size is shown for a subset of rows, as once, few, many or a class of expanded clone.

15 | TRBJ2-2 | TRBV7-7 | once | NA | CASSLVAENTGELFF | TGTGCCAGCAGCTTAGTAGCGGAGAACACCGGGGAGCTGTTTTTT
15 | TRBJ2-7 | TRBV27 | NA | TRBD2 | CASSPTTSGTYEQYF | TGTGCCAGCAGCCCAACGACTAGCGGGACCTACGAGCAGTACTTC
14 | TRBJ2-7 | TRBV6-6 | NA | TRBD1 | CASSWGQGANEQYF | TGTGCCAGCAGCTGGGGACAGGGGGCTAACGAGCAGTACTTC
13 | TRBJ1-1 | TRBV16 | once | NA | CASSQSRNTEAFF | TGTGCCAGCAGCCAATCCAGGAACACTGAAGCTTTCTTT
14 | TRBJ2-7 | TRBV7-2 | NA | NA | CASSLVGSTYEQYF | TGTGCCAGCAGCTTAGTGGGAAGTACCTACGAGCAGTACTTC
15 | TRBJ2-7 | TRBV19 | NA | TRBD2 | CASSIGSGGSYEQYF | TGTGCCAGTAGTATCGGTAGCGGGGGATCCTACGAGCAGTACTTC
14 | TRBJ2-7 | TRBV10-3 | NA | TRBD2 | CAISEGAGSYEQYF | TGTGCCATCAGTGAGGGAGCGGGATCCTACGAGCAGTACTTC
14 | TRBJ2-3 | TRBV9 | NA | NA | CASSVNEVEDTQYF | TGTGCCAGCAGCGTAAATGAGGTCGAGGATACGCAGTATTTT
13 | TRBJ2-7 | TRBV5-1 | NA | TRBD1 | CASRTGESYEQYF | TGCGCCAGCAGAACAGGGGAATCCTACGAGCAGTACTTC
14 | TRBJ1-1 | TRBV27 | NA | NA | CASRAPTLNTEAFF | TGTGCCAGCAGGGCCCCGACACTGAACACTGAAGCTTTCTTT
12 | TRBJ1-1 | TRBV29-1 | few | NA | CSVEPGGTEAFF | TGCAGCGTTGAGCCGGGGGGTACTGAAGCTTTCTTT
14 | TRBJ2-3 | TRBV7-9 | NA | TRBD2 | CASSFSGRTDTQYF | TGTGCCAGCAGCTTTAGCGGGAGGACAGATACGCAGTATTTT
13 | TRBJ1-1 | TRBV5-4 | NA | NA | CASSWTQDTEAFF | TGTGCCAGCAGCTGGACACAGGACACTGAAGCTTTCTTT
12 | TRBJ2-5 | TRBV29-1 | NA | TRBD2 | CSASGSGETQYF | TGCAGCGCCAGCGGGAGCGGAGAGACCCAGTACTTC
12 | TRBJ1-1 | TRBV11-2 | once | NA | CASSLARFEAFF | TGTGCCAGCAGCTTAGCCAGGTTTGAAGCTTTCTTT
16 | TRBJ1-3 | TRBV5-6 | NA | NA | CASSFSGPGGGNTIYF | TGTGCCAGCAGCTTTTCCGGTCCCGGAGGTGGAAACACCATATATTTT